This TCR beta chain was profiled in a study of early T cells in non-severe SARS-CoV-2 infection. This clonotype was seen repeatedly, ten times or more. TCRdb reprocessed the 5' RACE reads with MiXCR, giving one entry per CDR3 protein. Of about 110,000 distinct CDR3 sequences listed, over 8.5% are singletons. There are 14 residues in the CDR3. V was trimmed by 2 bases and J by 0 bases, leaving 2 bases between them. From germline, CDR1 is MNHEY and CDR2 SVGEGT. This receptor was obtained from an adult who was a healthcare worker with PCR-confirmed SARS-CoV-2 infection or an uninfected control (not recorded which). Sequenced input: whole blood. This chain uses TRBV6-2 or TRBV6-3 with TRBJ2-6; no clear D. For the CDR3, the DNA is TGTGCCAGCAGTTACAACTCTGGGGCCAACGTCCTGACTTTC. Amino acids: CASSYNSGANVLTF.